This T cell receptor (beta chain) was identified in a study of shared clonotypes between healthy human individuals. About the research overall: For every donor, three CD4 naive, three CD4 memory, two CD8 naive and one CD8 memory plates were used. Broader study findings: Clonotypes which were not shared had lower generation probabilities than clonotypes that all four donors shared.

To note about this clone: Its antigen is still unknown.

Trimming took off 4 bases at V and 0 bases at J, with 11 bases between the two ends. Germline V CDR1 and CDR2: SGHKS, YYEKEE (reference sequence). CDR3 length: 14 residues. Assay runs were performed at deep level. How the authors handled the data: Filtering differed, since immunoSEQ gave only junction sequences and no quality scores. Sequenced by immunoSEQ multiplex PCR; TCRdb stores in-frame clones only, minus some. V and J calls and clone size are copied from that table; D and trimming were computed from the DNA. The sample shows about 1.5 million clones, 95% to 99% of them seen only once. The TCR sequence derives from a man aged 25-45 years in good health. The chain combines TRBV5-5 with TRBJ2-7; D might be TRBD2 (5 bases). Source material: naive CD4+ T cells sorted from blood. Subset: CD45RA+ positively selected. The CDR3 DNA reads TGTGCCAGCAGCCCCGAGGGATTCTCCTACGAGCAGTACTTC. It yields the protein CASSPEGFSYEQYF.